Following are 2 T cell receptor beta chains from one sample sequenced in a study of T cell repertoires in ileal Crohn's disease. Sequencing used immunoSEQ multiplex PCR; TCRdb keeps in-frame clones, though not all of them. The sample carries 9,500 to 13,000 clones, around three quarters recorded once. Input material: ileal tissue. Receptors originate from an adult with Crohn's disease.

J is TRBJ1-2 and V is TRBV10-3; D is uncertain. There are 15 residues in the CDR3. The germline V and J ends were trimmed by 0 bases and 2 bases, with 10 bases remaining between them. Germline loops: CDR1 ENHRY, CDR2 SYGVKD. The CDR3 DNA reads as TGTGCCATCAGTGAGTCGGTGGGCAGAAACTATGGCTACACCTTC. This gives the protein CAISESVGRNYGYTF.

The rearrangement links TRBV7-9 to TRBJ2-7; maybe TRBD1 (6 bases). Germline lookup yields CDR1 SEHNR and CDR2 FQNEAQ (reference sequence). Trimming stripped 1 base from V and 1 base from J, with 8 bases between. There are 14 residues in the CDR3. The CDR3 coding sequence is TGTGCCAGCAGCTTAGATCAGGGGTCCTACGAGCAGTACTTC. It translates to CASSLDQGSYEQYF.